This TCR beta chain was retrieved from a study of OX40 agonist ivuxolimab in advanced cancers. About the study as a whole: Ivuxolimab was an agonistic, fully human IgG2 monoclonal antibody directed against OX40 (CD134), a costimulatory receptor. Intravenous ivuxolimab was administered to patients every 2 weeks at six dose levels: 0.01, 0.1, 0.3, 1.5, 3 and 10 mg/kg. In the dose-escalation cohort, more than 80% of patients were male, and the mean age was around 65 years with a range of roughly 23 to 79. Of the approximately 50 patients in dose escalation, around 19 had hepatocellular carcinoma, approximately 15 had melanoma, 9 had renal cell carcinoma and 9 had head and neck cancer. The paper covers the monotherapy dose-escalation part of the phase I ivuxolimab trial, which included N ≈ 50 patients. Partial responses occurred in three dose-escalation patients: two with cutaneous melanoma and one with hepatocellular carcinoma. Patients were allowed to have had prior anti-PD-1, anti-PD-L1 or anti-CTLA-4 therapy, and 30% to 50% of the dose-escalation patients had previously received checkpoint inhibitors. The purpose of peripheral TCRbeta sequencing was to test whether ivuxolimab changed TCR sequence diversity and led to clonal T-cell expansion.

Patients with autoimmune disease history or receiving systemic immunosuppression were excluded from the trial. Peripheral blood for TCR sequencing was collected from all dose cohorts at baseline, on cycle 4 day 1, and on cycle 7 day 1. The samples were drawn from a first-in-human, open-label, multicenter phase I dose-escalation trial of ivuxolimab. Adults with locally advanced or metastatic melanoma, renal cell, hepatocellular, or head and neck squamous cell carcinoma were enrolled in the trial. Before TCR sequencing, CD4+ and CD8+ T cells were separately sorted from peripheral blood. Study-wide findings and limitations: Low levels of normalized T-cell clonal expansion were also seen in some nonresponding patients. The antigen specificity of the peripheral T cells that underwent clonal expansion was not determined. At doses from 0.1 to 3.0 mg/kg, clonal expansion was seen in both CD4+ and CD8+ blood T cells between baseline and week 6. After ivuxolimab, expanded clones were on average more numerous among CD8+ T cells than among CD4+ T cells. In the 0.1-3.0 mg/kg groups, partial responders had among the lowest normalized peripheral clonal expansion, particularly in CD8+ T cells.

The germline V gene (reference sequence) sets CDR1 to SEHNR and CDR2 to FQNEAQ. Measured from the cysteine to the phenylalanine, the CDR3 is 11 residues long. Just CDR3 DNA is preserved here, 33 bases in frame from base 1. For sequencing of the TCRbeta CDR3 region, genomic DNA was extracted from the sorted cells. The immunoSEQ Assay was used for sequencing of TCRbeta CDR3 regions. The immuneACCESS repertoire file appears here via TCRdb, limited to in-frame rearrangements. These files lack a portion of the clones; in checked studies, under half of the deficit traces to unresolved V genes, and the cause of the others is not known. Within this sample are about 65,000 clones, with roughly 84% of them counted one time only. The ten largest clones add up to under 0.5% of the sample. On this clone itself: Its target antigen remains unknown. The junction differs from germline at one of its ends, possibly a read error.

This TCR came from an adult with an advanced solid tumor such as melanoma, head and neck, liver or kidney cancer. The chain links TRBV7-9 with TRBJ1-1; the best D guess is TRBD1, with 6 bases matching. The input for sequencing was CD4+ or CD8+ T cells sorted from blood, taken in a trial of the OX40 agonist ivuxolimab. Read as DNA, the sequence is TGTGCCAGCAGCTCGGCCCGGACAGTCTCCTTT. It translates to CASSSARTVSF.